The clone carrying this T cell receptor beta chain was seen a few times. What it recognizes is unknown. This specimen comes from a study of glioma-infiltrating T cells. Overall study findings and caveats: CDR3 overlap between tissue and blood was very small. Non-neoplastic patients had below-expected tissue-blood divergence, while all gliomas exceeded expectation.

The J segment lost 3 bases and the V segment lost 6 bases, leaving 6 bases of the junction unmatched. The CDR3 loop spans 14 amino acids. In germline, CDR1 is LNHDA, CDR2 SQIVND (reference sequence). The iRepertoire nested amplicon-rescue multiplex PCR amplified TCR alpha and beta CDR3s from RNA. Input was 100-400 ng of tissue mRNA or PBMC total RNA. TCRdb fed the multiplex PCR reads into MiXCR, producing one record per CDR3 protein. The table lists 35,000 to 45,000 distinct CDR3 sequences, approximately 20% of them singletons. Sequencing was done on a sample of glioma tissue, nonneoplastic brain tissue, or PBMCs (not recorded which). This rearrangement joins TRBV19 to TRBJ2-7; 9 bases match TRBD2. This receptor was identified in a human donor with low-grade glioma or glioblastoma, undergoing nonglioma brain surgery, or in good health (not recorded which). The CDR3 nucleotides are TGTGCCAGTAGCTGGGGGACTAGCAGCTACGAGCAGTACTTC. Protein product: CASSWGTSSYEQYF.